Given below is one T cell receptor (beta chain) in context. V lost 4 bases to trimming and J lost 2 bases; unmatched junction nucleotides: 6. The CDR3 consists of 15 residues. Germline CDR1 and CDR2: SGHNT and YYREEE (reference sequence). Across about two dozen US areas, participants ranged in age from roughly 18 to 95 years. Each participant's cohort was designated according to participant-reported clinical history. Original methodology: Amplification of reference gene primers provided the estimated nucleated cell counts. Only in-frame clones appear in the TCRdb table, and some are missing; sequencing was by immunoSEQ multiplex PCR. For V, J and clone size, that table is used; D and trimming come from the DNA. The table records around 300,000 clones, around 90% of them present only once. The entry originates in a study of blood T cell repertoires in COVID-19.

Sequencing was done on a sample of PBMCs or T cells enriched from blood (not recorded which). This rearrangement joins TRBV5-4 to TRBJ2-7; 10 bases line up with TRBD1. This clonotype was sampled from a woman under 40 who had recovered from COVID-19. The CDR3 nucleotides are TGTGCCAGCAGCCCCGGACAGGGGGGAACCTACGAGCAGTACTTC. It translates to CASSPGQGGTYEQYF.